These 18 T cell receptor beta chains were sequenced from one sample in a study of regulatory T cells in long-lasting Graves disease. CDR3 regions were amplified by Arm-PCR using iRepertoire HTBI primers to build TCR beta libraries. One entry per CDR3 protein results from TCRdb running MiXCR on the multiplex PCR reads. The data hold about 470,000 distinct CDR3 sequences, with more than 12% observed a single time. Time point given: newly diagnosed GD, antithyroid drugs for less than 3 months. The authors made the TCR library using RNA they extracted from PBMCs. This sample was also put to use in a study of T cells in Graves' hyperthyroidism and ophthalmopathy.

Sequenced material: peripheral blood mononuclear cells (PBMCs), taken at new diagnosis, from a patient treated with antithyroid drugs. Receptors originate from a woman in her twenties or thirties with Graves disease.

This clonotype was counted ten times or more. This chain links TRBV3-1 with TRBJ2-3; 9 bases map to TRBD2. Germline V lookup: CDR1 LGHDT, CDR2 YNNKEL (reference sequence). Trimming at V came to 1 base and at J to 2 bases, leaving 4 bases not matched to a gene. The CDR3 contains 16 residues. Here the CDR3 DNA reads TGTGCCAGCAGCCAAGGTGCTAGCGGGGTCACAGATACGCAGTATTTT. Translated: CASSQGASGVTDTQYF.

This clonotype was picked up a small number of times. The chain has TRBV27 and TRBJ2-7; TRBD1 aligns across 7 bases. The ends lost 3 bases at V and 6 bases at J; junction bases unmatched: 5. CDR1 is MNHEY, CDR2 SMNVEV, per germline (reference sequence). CDR3 length equals 13 residues. The CDR3 reads CASSLTGTGEQYF. The CDR3 DNA is TGTGCCAGCAGTTTGACAGGGACGGGCGAGCAGTACTTC.

V is TRBV7-7 and J is TRBJ2-1; 13 positions agree with TRBD2. Per germline, CDR1 SSHAT and CDR2 FNYEAQ (reference sequence). The CDR3 extends over 16 amino acids. V shed 5 bases, J shed 8 bases, and the junction held 9 bases outside the gene matches. The chain's CDR3 is CASSVRTSGSFDEQFF. CDR3 coding DNA: TGTGCCAGCAGCGTCCGGACTAGCGGGAGTTTCGATGAGCAGTTCTTC.

V gene TRBV6-6 combines with J gene TRBJ2-7; no firm D call. Germline CDR1 is MNHNY and CDR2 is SVGAGI (reference sequence). Trimming left V 0 bases short and J 2 bases short, with 11 bases between. This CDR3 contains 15 residues. CDR3 protein: CASSYSISRTYEQYF. The CDR3 DNA sequence: TGTGCCAGCAGTTACTCGATTTCGCGTACCTACGAGCAGTACTTC.

This clonotype was found many times. The J gene is TRBJ2-1, the V gene TRBV28; 7 bases line up with TRBD1. V dropped 9 bases and J dropped 10; count of bases not matched to a gene: 9. Per the germline V gene, CDR1 is MDHEN and CDR2 is SYDVKM. The CDR3 extends over 12 amino acids. CDR3 bases: TGTGCCAGTAGGCGGAACAGGGGAGAGCAGTTCTTC. Protein sequence: CASRRNRGEQFF.

Remarks on this clonotype: A single base separates this from a much larger clone, so it may be a read error. The V call is TRBV2, the J call TRBJ1-4; the match to TRBD1 covers 8 bases. CDR1 is SNHLY, CDR2 FYNNEI, per germline. The CDR3 totals 14 residues. The CDR3 DNA follows: TGTGTCAGCAGTGTGCAGGGGGCCGGTGAAAAACTGTTTTTT. Translation: CVSSVQGAGEKLFF.

This clonotype was observed many times. This chain connects TRBV30 to TRBJ2-5; D unresolved. The CDR3 extends over 14 amino acids. Trimming took off 5 bases at V and 1 base at J, with 14 bases between the two ends. CDR1 GTSNPN and CDR2 SVGIG come from the germline V gene (reference sequence). The CDR3 sequence: CAWAFTGSQETQYF. The CDR3 DNA follows: TGTGCCTGGGCCTTCACGGGTTCCCAAGAGACCCAGTACTTC.

This clonotype was found many times. The chain uses TRBV28 and TRBJ2-3; D gene uncertain. The ends were cut back, 8 bases at V and 1 base at J, with 10 bases in the middle. Per the germline V gene, CDR1 is MDHEN and CDR2 is SYDVKM. The CDR3 loop spans 13 amino acids. CDR3 region: CASFTLGTDTQYF. As DNA, the CDR3 is TGTGCCAGCTTCACCCTGGGCACAGATACGCAGTATTTT.

The V call is TRBV6-5, the J call TRBJ2-7; no firm D call. Trimming took 2 bases from V and 0 from J, leaving 8 bases between them. This CDR3 contains 14 residues. CDR1 is MNHEY and CDR2 is SVGAGI in the germline V gene. This chain's CDR3 is CASSYQSISYEQYF. DNA of the CDR3: TGTGCCAGCAGTTACCAGTCGATCTCCTACGAGCAGTACTTC.

The chain is built from TRBV29-1 and TRBJ2-7, with TRBD2 matching over 9 bases. The germline gives CDR1 SQVTM, CDR2 ANQGSEA. This CDR3 is 14 amino acids long. Losses at the gene ends were 3 bases for V and 1 base for J; bases not matched to a gene: 4. In nucleotides, the CDR3 is TGCAGCGTTGATGGGGCGGGAGGGTCCTACGAGCAGTACTTC. Protein sequence: CSVDGAGGSYEQYF.

This clonotype has ten or more counts. The J gene is TRBJ1-6, the V gene TRBV7-9; 7 bases align to TRBD1. The trim removed 4 bases at V and 11 bases at J, leaving 2 bases unmatched. Germline CDR1 and CDR2: SEHNR and FQNEAQ (reference sequence). The CDR3 contains 12 residues. The CDR3 region is CASSSQGPPLHF. The CDR3 coding sequence is TGTGCCAGCAGCTCACAGGGGCCACCCCTCCACTTT. The full variable domain, rest sourced from reference TRBV7-9 and TRBJ1-6, is DTGVSQNPRHKITKRGQNVTFRCDPISEHNRLYWYRQTLGQGPEFLTYFQNEAQLEKSRLLSDRFSAERPKGSFSTLEIQRTEQGDSAMYLCASSSQGPPLHFGNGTRLTVT.

There are a few counts of this clonotype. The rearrangement uses TRBV7-6 and TRBJ2-5; D is ambiguous. Trimming took off 1 base at V and 7 bases at J, with 10 bases between the two ends. Germline V gene sequence: CDR1 SGHVS, CDR2 FNYEAQ. This CDR3 has 13 amino acids. The DNA of the CDR3 is TGTGCCAGCAGCTTAGAGATAGACGGGACCCAGTACTTC. Protein sequence: CASSLEIDGTQYF.

This clonotype was counted ten times or more. CDR3: CASSDRLAGLYEQYF. CDR3 nucleotides: TGTGCCAGCAGTGACCGACTAGCGGGCCTCTACGAGCAGTACTTC. The chain couples TRBV2 to TRBJ2-7; TRBD2 aligns across 10 bases. The V gene's germline CDR1 is SNHLY and CDR2 FYNNEI. Losses at the gene ends were 3 bases for V and 3 bases for J; bases not matched to a gene: 5. The CDR3 sequence is 15 residues long.

The J gene is TRBJ2-6, the V gene TRBV19, with 7 positions matching TRBD1. Germline values: CDR1 LNHDA, CDR2 SQIVND (reference sequence). The CDR3 runs 16 residues. V lost 7 bases and J lost 0; bases outside the gene matches: 6. The CDR3 loop is CASNTGAASGANVLTF. The CDR3 nucleotides are TGTGCCAGTAATACAGGGGCTGCCTCTGGGGCCAACGTCCTGACTTTC.

This clonotype was detected only a few times. The rearrangement joins TRBV29-1 to TRBJ1-4; D perhaps matches TRBD1 (5 bases). Trimming pared 4 bases from V and 8 bases from J, leaving 20 bases between. This CDR3 region has 15 residues. Germline assignment: CDR1 SQVTM and CDR2 ANQGSEA. CDR3 DNA sequence: TGCAGCGTTGGTGGGACGGAGGGAATTGGCGAAAAACTGTTTTTT. Residues: CSVGGTEGIGEKLFF.

The chain couples TRBV9 to TRBJ2-1; D unclear. CDR1 is SGDLS and CDR2 is YYNGEE in the germline V gene. V lost 0 bases to trimming and J lost 5 bases, with 9 bases between them. The CDR3 has 14 residues. This CDR3 reads CASSVEGQDNEQFF. The CDR3 DNA reads TGTGCCAGCAGCGTAGAAGGTCAGGACAATGAGCAGTTCTTC.

The V call is TRBV18, the J call TRBJ2-7; D might be TRBD1 (5 bases). The CDR3 has 16 residues. Germline V gene data show CDR1 as KGHSH and CDR2 as LQKENI. Trimming left V 0 bases short and J 3 bases short, with 15 bases between. In DNA form, the CDR3 reads TGTGCCAGCTCACCACCGCTGGGGCAGGATCGCTACGAGCAGTACTTC. Translation: CASSPPLGQDRYEQYF.

This clonotype was seen a few times. V is TRBV15 and J is TRBJ1-2; D remains unclear. Germline CDR1 is LNHNV and CDR2 is YYDKDF (reference sequence). There are 15 residues in the CDR3. Trimming cost V 0 bases and J 8 bases, with 16 bases left between them. This CDR3 is CATSRDPPASNGYTF. The CDR3 DNA is TGTGCCACCAGCAGAGATCCCCCAGCCTCTAACGGCTACACCTTC.